This T cell receptor beta chain was captured in a study of regulatory T cells in long-lasting Graves disease. Trimming took 4 bases from V and 4 from J; bases not matched to a gene: 8. Germline V lookup: CDR1 MGHRA, CDR2 YSYEKL. The CDR3 spans 15 residues. The sample's time point: persistent/refractory GD, antithyroid drugs over 5 years with positive TRAb. Making the TCR library involved RNA that had been extracted from PBMCs. Study findings and constraints: With persistent disease, TRBV28, TRBJ1-2 and TRBJ2-5 were the favored segments. Those with persistent disease had in common more public clonotypes (about 2,500) than new patients (966).

Arm-PCR with iRepertoire HTBI primers amplified the CDR3 regions for these TCR beta libraries. TCRdb re-analysed the multiplex PCR reads in MiXCR, keeping a single row per CDR3 protein. In the table there are 250,000 to 300,000 distinct CDR3 sequences, around 21% of which are singletons. This clonotype was observed a handful of times. What it recognizes is unknown. This material consisted of peripheral blood mononuclear cells (PBMCs), taken when the disease was refractory, from a patient treated with antithyroid drugs. This clonotype was sampled from a female donor with Graves disease. The chain recombines TRBV4-1 with TRBJ1-2; 8 bases align to TRBD1. The CDR3 protein is CASSPDRELPYGYTF. The CDR3 DNA sequence: TGCGCCAGCAGCCCGGACAGGGAGCTTCCCTATGGCTACACCTTC.